The present TCR beta chain was sequenced within a study of blood T cell repertoires in COVID-19. Study-level information: The analysed material was cDNA or gDNA that came from T cells, B-cell-depleted T cells, or PBMCs.

Original processing notes: The authors estimated nucleated cell counts from reference gene primer amplification. Repertoires were generated with immunoSEQ multiplex PCR, while TCRdb's copy carries only in-frame clones and drops some. The DNA was the basis for D and trimming; V, J and clone size are from that table. The table includes around 270,000 clones, around 89% detected once. The CDR3 is made up of 14 amino acids. The trim removed 3 bases at V and 7 bases at J, leaving 7 bases unmatched. Germline V gene sequence: CDR1 LNHNV, CDR2 YYDKDF (reference sequence). The source is a man aged 35 to 55 with acute or convalescent COVID-19. Sequencing was performed on peripheral blood. This chain joins TRBV15 and TRBJ1-2, with TRBD1 matching over 8 bases. This CDR3 reads CATSRGTGGGGYTF. The CDR3 DNA is TGTGCCACCAGCAGGGGTACAGGGGGTGGTGGCTACACCTTC.